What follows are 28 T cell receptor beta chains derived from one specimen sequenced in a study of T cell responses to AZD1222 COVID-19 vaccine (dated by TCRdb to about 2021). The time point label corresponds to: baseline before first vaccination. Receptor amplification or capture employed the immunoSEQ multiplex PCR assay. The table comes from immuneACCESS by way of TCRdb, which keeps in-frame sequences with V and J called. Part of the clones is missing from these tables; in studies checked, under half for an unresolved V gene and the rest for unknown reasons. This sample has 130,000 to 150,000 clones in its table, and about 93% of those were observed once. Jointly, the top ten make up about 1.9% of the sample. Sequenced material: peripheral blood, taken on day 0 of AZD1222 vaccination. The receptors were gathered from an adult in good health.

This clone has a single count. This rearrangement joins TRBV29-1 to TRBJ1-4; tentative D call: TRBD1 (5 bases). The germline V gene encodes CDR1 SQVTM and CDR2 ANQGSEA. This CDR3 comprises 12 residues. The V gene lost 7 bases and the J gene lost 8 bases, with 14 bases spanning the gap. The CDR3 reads CSGIGVEEKLFF. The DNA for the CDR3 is TGCAGCGGAATAGGGGTGGAGGAAAAACTGTTTTTT.

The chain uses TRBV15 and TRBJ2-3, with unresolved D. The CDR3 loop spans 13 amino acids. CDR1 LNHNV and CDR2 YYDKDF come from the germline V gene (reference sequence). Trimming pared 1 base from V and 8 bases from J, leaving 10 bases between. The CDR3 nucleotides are TGTGCCACCAGCAGAGTAACGTCGAGTACGCAGTATTTT. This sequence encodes CATSRVTSSTQYF.

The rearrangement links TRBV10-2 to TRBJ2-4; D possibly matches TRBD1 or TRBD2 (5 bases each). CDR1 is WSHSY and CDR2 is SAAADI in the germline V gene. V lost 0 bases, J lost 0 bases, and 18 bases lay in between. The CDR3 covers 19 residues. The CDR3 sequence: CASSESRGSARIAKNIQYF. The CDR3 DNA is TGCGCCAGCAGTGAGTCCCGGGGCTCAGCGAGGATAGCCAAAAACATTCAGTACTTC.

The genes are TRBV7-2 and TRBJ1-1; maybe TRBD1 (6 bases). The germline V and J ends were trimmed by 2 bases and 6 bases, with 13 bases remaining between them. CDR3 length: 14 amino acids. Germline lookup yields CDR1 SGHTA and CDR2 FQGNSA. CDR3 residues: CASSLLGAGSEAFF. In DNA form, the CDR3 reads TGTGCCAGCAGCTTACTGGGGGCAGGATCTGAAGCTTTCTTT.

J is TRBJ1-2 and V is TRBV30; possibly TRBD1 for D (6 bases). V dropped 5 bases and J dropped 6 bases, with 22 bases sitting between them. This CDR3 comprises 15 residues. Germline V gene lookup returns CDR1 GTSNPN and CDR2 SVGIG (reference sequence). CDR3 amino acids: CAWQNTQGTWDGYTF. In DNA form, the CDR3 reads TGTGCCTGGCAAAACACCCAGGGGACCTGGGATGGCTACACCTTC.

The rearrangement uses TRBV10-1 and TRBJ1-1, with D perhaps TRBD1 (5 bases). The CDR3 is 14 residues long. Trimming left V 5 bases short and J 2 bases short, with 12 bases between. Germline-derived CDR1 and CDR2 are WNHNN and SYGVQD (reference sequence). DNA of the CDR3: TGCGCCAGCAGTCTTGGCCGGGGCAACACTGAAGCTTTCTTT. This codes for CASSLGRGNTEAFF.

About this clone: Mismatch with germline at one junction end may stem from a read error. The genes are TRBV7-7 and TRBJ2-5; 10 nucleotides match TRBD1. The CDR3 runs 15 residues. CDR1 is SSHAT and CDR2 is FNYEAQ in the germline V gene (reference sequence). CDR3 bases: TGTGCTAGCAGCTTCGGACAGGGGGTAGGAGAGACCCAGTACTTC. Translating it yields CASSFGQGVGETQYF.

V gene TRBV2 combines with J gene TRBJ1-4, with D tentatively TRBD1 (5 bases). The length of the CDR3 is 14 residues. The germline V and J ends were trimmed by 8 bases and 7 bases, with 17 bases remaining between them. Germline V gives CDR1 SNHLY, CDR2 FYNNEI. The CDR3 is CASAAGRGVEKLFF. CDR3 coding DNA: TGTGCCAGCGCCGCAGGGCGAGGGGTTGAAAAACTGTTTTTT.

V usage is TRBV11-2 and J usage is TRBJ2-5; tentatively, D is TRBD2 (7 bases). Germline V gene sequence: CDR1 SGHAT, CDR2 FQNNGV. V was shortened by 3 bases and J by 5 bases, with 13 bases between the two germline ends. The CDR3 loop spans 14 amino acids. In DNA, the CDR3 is TGTGCCAGCAGCTTGGGGGGGCGCAGGGAGACCCAGTACTTC. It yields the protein CASSLGGRRETQYF.

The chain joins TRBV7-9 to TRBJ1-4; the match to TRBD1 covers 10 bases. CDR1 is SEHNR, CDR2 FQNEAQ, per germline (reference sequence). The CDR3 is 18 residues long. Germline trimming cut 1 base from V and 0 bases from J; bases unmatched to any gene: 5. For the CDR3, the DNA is TGTGCCAGCAGCTTAGGGACAGGGGGTTACGCAACTAATGAAAAACTGTTTTTT. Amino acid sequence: CASSLGTGGYATNEKLFF.

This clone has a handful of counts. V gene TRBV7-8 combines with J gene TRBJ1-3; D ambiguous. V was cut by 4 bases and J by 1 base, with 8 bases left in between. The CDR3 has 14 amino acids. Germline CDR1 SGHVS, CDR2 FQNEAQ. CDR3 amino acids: CASSYPTSGNTIYF. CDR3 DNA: TGTGCCAGCAGCTACCCGACATCTGGAAACACCATATATTTT.

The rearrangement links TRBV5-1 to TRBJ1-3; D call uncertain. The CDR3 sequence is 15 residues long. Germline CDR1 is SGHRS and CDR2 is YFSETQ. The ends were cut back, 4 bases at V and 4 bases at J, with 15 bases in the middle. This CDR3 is CASSPEPVSGNTIYF. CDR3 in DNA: TGCGCCAGCAGCCCCGAACCGGTCTCCGGAAACACCATATATTTT.

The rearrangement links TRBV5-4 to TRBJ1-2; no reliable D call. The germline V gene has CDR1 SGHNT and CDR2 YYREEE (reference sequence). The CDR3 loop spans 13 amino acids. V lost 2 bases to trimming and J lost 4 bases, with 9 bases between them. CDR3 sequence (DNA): TGTGCCAGCAGCTTCGCTGATTCCTATGGCTACACCTTC. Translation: CASSFADSYGYTF.

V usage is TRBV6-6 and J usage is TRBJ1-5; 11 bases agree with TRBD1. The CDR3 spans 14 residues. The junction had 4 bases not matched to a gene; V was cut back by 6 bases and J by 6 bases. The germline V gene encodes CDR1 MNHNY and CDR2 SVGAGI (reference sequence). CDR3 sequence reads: CASSGQGAGQPQHF. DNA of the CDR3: TGTGCCAGCAGCGGACAGGGGGCCGGTCAGCCCCAGCATTTT.

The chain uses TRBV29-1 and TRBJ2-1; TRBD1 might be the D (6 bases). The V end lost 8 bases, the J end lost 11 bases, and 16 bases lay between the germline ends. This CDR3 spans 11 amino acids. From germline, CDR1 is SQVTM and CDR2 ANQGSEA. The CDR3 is CSPRMRDKQFF. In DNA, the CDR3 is TGCAGCCCCCGGATGAGGGACAAGCAGTTCTTC.

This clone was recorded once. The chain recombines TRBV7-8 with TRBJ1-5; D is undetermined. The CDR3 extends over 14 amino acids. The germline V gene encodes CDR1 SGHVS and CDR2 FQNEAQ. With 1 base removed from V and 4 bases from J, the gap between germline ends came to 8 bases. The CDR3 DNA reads TGTGCCAGCAGCTTAGTGGGCAGGAATCAGCCCCAGCATTTT. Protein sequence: CASSLVGRNQPQHF.

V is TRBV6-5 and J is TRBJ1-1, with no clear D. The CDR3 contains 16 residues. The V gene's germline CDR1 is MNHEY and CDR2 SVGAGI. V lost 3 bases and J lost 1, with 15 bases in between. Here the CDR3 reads CASSYVLGGGNTEAFF. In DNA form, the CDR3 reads TGTGCCAGCAGTTATGTCCTTGGTGGTGGGAACACTGAAGCTTTCTTT.

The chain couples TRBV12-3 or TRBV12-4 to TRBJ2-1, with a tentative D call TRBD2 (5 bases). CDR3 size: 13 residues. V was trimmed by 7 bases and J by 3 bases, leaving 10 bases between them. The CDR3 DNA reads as TGTGCCAGCACGGGGTCCGTCTACAATGAGCAGTTCTTC. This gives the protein CASTGSVYNEQFF.

The CDR3 loop reads CASSLGTASNEQFF. CDR3 nucleotides: TGTGCCAGCAGTTTAGGGACAGCCAGCAATGAGCAGTTCTTC. The chain combines TRBV6-5 with TRBJ2-1, with 7 bases aligning to TRBD1. Per the germline V gene, CDR1 is MNHEY and CDR2 is SVGAGI. The CDR3 extends over 14 amino acids. V lost 4 bases to trimming and J lost 6 bases; unmatched junction nucleotides: 6.

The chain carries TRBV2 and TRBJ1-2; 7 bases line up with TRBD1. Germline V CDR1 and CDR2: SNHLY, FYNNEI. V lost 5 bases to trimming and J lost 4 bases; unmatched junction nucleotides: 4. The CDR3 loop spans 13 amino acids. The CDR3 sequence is CASSRDSLYGYTF. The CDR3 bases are TGTGCCAGCAGTCGGGACAGCCTCTATGGCTACACCTTC.

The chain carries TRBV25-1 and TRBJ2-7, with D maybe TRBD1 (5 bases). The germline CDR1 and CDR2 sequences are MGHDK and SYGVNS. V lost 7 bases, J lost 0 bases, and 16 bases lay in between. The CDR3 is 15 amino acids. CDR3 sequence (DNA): TGTGCCAGCACTCGAGACAGTCCCTCCTCCTACGAGCAGTACTTC. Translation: CASTRDSPSSYEQYF.

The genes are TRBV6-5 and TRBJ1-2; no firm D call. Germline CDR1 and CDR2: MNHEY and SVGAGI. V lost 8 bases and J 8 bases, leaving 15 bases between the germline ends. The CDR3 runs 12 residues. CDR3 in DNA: TGTGCCAGCTATCGGGCCCTCGGAGGCTACACCTTC. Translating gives CASYRALGGYTF.

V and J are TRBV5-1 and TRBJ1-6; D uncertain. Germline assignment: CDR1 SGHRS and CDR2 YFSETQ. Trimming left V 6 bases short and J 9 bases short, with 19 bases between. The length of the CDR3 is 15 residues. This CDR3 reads CASNTDGDRGSPLHF. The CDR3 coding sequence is TGCGCCAGCAACACTGACGGCGACCGTGGTTCACCCCTCCACTTT. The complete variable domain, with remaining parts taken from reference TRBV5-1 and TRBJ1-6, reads KAGVTQTPRYLIKTRGQQVTLSCSPISGHRSVSWYQQTPGQGLQFLFEYFSETQRNKGNFPGRFSGRQFSNSRSEMNVSTLELGDSALYLCASNTDGDRGSPLHFGNGTRLTVT.

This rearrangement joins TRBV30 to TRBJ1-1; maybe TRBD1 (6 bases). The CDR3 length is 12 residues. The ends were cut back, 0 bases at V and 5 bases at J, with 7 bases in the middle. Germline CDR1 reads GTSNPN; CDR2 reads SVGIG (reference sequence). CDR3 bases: TGTGCCTGGAGTGTGAGGGGGACTGAAGCTTTCTTT. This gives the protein CAWSVRGTEAFF. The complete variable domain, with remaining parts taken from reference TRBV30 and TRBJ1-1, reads SQTIHQWPATLVQPVGSPLSLECTVEGTSNPNLYWYRQAAGRGLQLLFYSVGIGQISSEVPQNLSASRPQDRQFILSSKKLLLSDSGFYLCAWSVRGTEAFFGQGTRLTVV.

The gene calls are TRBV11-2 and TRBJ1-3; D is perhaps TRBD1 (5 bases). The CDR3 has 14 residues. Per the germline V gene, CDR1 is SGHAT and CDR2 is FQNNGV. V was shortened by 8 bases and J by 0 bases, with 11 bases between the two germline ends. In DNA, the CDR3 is TGTGCCAGCTCCTGGGGGAACTCTGGAAACACCATATATTTT. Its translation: CASSWGNSGNTIYF. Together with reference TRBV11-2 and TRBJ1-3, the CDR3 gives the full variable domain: EAGVAQSPRYKIIEKRQSVAFWCNPISGHATLYWYQQILGQGPKLLIQFQNNGVVDDSQLPKDRFSAERLKGVDSTLKIQPAKLEDSAVYLCASSWGNSGNTIYFGEGSWLTVV.

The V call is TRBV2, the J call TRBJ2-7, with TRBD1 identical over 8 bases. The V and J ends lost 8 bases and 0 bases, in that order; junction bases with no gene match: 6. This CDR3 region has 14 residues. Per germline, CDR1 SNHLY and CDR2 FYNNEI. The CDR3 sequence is CASRRDRPSYEQYF. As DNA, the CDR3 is TGTGCCAGCCGCCGGGACAGGCCCTCCTACGAGCAGTACTTC.

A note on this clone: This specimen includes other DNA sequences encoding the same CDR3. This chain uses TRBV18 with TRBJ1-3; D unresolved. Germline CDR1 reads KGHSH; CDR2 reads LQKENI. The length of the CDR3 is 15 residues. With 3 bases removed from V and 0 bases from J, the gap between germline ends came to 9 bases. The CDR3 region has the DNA TGTGCCAGCTCACCGTCCGGAACCTCTGGAAACACCATATATTTT. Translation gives CASSPSGTSGNTIYF.

The CDR3 DNA reads as TGTGCCAGCGGCAGGGGGTCTGGGGAGACCCAGTACTTC. It specifies CASGRGSGETQYF. V and J are TRBV5-6 and TRBJ2-5; 7 positions agree with TRBD1. This CDR3 is built from 13 residues. V lost 7 bases and J lost 5; bases outside the gene matches: 8. The germline gives CDR1 SGHDT, CDR2 YYEEEE.